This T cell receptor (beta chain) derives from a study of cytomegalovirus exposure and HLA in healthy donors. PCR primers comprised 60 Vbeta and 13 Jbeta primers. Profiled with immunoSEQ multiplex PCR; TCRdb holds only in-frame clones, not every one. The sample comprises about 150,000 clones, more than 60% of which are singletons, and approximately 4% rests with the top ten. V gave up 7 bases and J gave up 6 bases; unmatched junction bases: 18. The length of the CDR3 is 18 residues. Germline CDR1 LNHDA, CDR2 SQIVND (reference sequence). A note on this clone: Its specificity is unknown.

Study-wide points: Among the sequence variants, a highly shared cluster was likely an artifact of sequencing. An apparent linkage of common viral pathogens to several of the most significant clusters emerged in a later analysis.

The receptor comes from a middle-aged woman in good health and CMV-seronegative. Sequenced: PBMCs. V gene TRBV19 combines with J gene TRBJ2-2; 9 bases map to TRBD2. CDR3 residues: CASTRGPGTSSRAGELFF. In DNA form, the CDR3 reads TGTGCCAGTACCAGGGGCCCCGGGACTAGCTCCAGAGCCGGGGAGCTGTTTTTT.